Listed below are T cell receptor beta chains from one sample, sequenced in a study of cytomegalovirus exposure and HLA in healthy donors. Repertoires were generated with immunoSEQ multiplex PCR, while TCRdb's copy carries only in-frame clones and drops some. The sample has under 200,000 clones, 84% seen once; the top ten hold under 7.5%. Material for sequencing was PBMCs. These receptors were obtained from a man aged 50-59 years in good health and CMV-seropositive. The CDR3 runs from the conserved cysteine through the conserved F or W. A D gene is named only where the DNA matches it firmly. Not all rows give a size; the values are once, few, many and, for expanded clones, a class.

>.|TRBJ1-2|TRBV5-1|.
CASSDSYGYTF
TGCGCCAGCAGCGACAGCTATGGCTACACCTTC
>.|TRBJ2-3|TRBV11-3|.
CASSLALDTQYF
TGTGCCAGCAGCTTAGCCTTGGATACGCAGTATTTT
>.|TRBJ2-2|TRBV4-1|.
CASSQALQATGELFF
TGCGCCAGCAGCCAAGCCCTACAGGCGACCGGGGAGCTGTTTTTT
>.|TRBJ2-1|TRBV6-5|few
CASSSTDIYNEQFF
TGTGCCAGCAGTTCTACGGACATATACAATGAGCAGTTCTTC
>.|TRBJ1-3|TRBV7-2|few
CASSLISQGGLFSGNTIYF
TGTGCCAGCAGCCTCATAAGTCAGGGAGGGTTATTCTCTGGAAACACCATATATTTT
>.|TRBJ1-2|TRBV7-9|.
CSSSLGAGPNYGYTF
TGTTCCAGCAGCTTAGGGGCCGGTCCTAACTATGGCTACACCTTC
>TRBD1|TRBJ2-1|TRBV6-6|.
CASSYGTVRQNEQFF
TGTGCCAGCAGTTACGGGACAGTCAGGCAGAATGAGCAGTTCTTC
>TRBD1|TRBJ1-4|TRBV7-8|few
CASSPRVPGQGALTNEKLFF
TGTGCCAGCAGCCCCCGGGTTCCGGGACAGGGGGCACTAACTAATGAAAAACTGTTTTTT
>TRBD2|TRBJ2-3|TRBV4-1|.
CASSQEGEGRSPDTQYF
TGCGCCAGCAGCCAAGAAGGGGAGGGTCGATCCCCAGATACGCAGTATTTT
>.|TRBJ2-1|TRBV15|once
CATCDNYNEQFF
TGTGCCACCTGCGACAACTACAATGAGCAGTTCTTC
>.|TRBJ2-5|TRBV14|.
CASSRAGRQETQYF
TGTGCCAGCAGCCGCGCGGGTAGACAAGAGACCCAGTACTTC
>.|TRBJ1-1|TRBV7-9|.
CASSLVNTEAFF
TGTGCCAGCAGCTTAGTAAACACTGAAGCTTTCTTT
>TRBD1|TRBJ1-2|TRBV4-1|.
CASSRTGHYGYTF
TGCGCCAGCAGCCGGACAGGGCACTATGGCTACACCTTC
>TRBD2|TRBJ2-5|TRBV9|few
CASSVDPAGGRVETQYF
TGTGCCAGCAGCGTAGACCCAGCGGGGGGTAGGGTGGAGACCCAGTACTTC
>.|TRBJ2-7|TRBV11-2|.
CASSQGLGRGGVYEQYF
TGTGCCAGCAGCCAAGGCTTAGGGCGAGGGGGTGTATACGAGCAGTACTTC
>TRBD2|TRBJ2-1|TRBV2|.
CAGLTSGGSSYNEQFF
TGTGCCGGTCTGACTAGCGGGGGGTCTTCCTACAATGAGCAGTTCTTC
>TRBD2|TRBJ2-2|TRBV12-5|few
CASGLVIAGGTGELFF
TGTGCTAGTGGTTTGGTAATAGCGGGAGGAACCGGGGAGCTGTTTTTT
>TRBD1|TRBJ2-1|TRBV28|.
CASEPGQALPRVEFF
TGTGCCAGCGAGCCGGGACAGGCCCTACCCCGGGTAGAGTTCTTC
>.|TRBJ2-2|TRBV19|.
CASSYSGLNTGELFF
TGTGCCAGTAGCTATAGCGGACTGAACACCGGGGAGCTGTTTTTT
>TRBD1|TRBJ2-5|TRBV25-1|.
CASSDDRGQYF
TGTGCCAGCAGTGATGACAGGGGGCAGTACTTC
>TRBD2|TRBJ2-5|TRBV9|.
CASSVAGGWVETQYF
TGTGCCAGCAGCGTAGCGGGAGGGTGGGTGGAGACCCAGTACTTC
>TRBD2|TRBJ2-5|TRBV9|.
CASSVEGLAGEETQYF
TGTGCCAGCAGCGTAGAGGGACTAGCGGGGGAAGAGACCCAGTACTTC
>TRBD1|TRBJ1-5|TRBV19|.
CASSRRDRAYSNQPQHF
TGTGCCAGTAGTAGACGGGACAGGGCATATAGCAATCAGCCCCAGCATTTT
>TRBD1|TRBJ1-5|TRBV19|.
CASSSGQGIIGNQPQHF
TGTGCCAGTAGTTCCGGACAGGGGATCATTGGCAATCAGCCCCAGCATTTT
>.|TRBJ2-5|TRBV19|.
CASSRQAQETQYF
TGTGCCAGTAGTAGACAGGCCCAAGAGACCCAGTACTTC
>TRBD1|TRBJ2-6|TRBV28|once
CASNRQGRIPGANVLTF
TGTGCCAGCAATCGACAGGGGAGGATCCCTGGGGCCAACGTCCTGACTTTC
>.|TRBJ1-5|TRBV11-2|.
CASSLNSNQPQHF
TGTGCCAGCAGCTTAAACTCCAATCAGCCCCAGCATTTT
>TRBD2|TRBJ2-2|TRBV30|.
CAWKMLAVNTGELFF
TGTGCCTGGAAAATGCTAGCGGTCAACACCGGGGAGCTGTTTTTT
>.|TRBJ2-7|TRBV6-5|few
CASSYAGTPRDEQYF
TGTGCCAGCAGTTACGCCGGGACACCTAGAGACGAGCAGTACTTC